Below are 16 T cell receptor beta chains sequenced from a single sample in a study of blood T cell repertoires in COVID-19. Here immunoSEQ multiplex PCR was the method, and the copy in TCRdb shows in-frame clones only, minus some. The sample includes around 170,000 clones, about 88% seen only once; the top ten take roughly 7%. Material for sequencing was PBMCs or T cells enriched from blood (not recorded which). These receptors all stem from a woman aged 50 to 60 who had recovered from COVID-19.

The chain employs TRBV29-1 and TRBJ1-2; tentative D call: TRBD1 (6 bases). The CDR3 consists of 15 residues. The germline V gene has CDR1 SQVTM and CDR2 ANQGSEA. V was cut by 7 bases and J by 4 bases, with 22 bases left in between. Here the CDR3 reads CSAQLLGATTYGYTF. CDR3 sequence (DNA): TGCAGCGCCCAGTTACTGGGGGCTACGACCTATGGCTACACCTTC. Filled out from reference TRBV29-1 and TRBJ1-2, the complete variable domain reads SAVISQKPSRDICQRGTSLTIQCQVDSQVTMMFWYRQQPGQSLTLIATANQGSEATYESGFVIDKFPISRPNLTFSTLTVSNMSPEDSSIYLCSAQLLGATTYGYTFGSGTRLTVV.

The chain combines TRBV18 with TRBJ2-1; a weak D match, TRBD1 (6 bases). V lost 5 bases, J lost 8 bases, and 13 bases lay in between. Germline CDR1 KGHSH, CDR2 LQKENI. The CDR3 covers 13 residues. The CDR3 DNA reads as TGTGCCAGCTCATCAAACAGGGAAGATGAGCAGTTCTTC. Translation gives CASSSNREDEQFF.

This chain joins TRBV14 and TRBJ2-7, with D uncertain. V gave up 3 bases and J gave up 7 bases, with 7 bases separating them. Germline assignment: CDR1 SGHDN and CDR2 FVKESK. The CDR3 consists of 11 residues. CDR3 DNA sequence: TGTGCCAGCAGCCAGTCTCGGGAGCAGTACTTC. It specifies CASSQSREQYF.

This chain links TRBV14 with TRBJ2-7; possible D gene TRBD2, 6 bases. CDR1 is SGHDN and CDR2 is FVKESK in the germline V gene. CDR3 length equals 15 residues. V was shortened by 0 bases and J by 0 bases, with 9 bases between the two germline ends. CDR3 amino acids: CASSQDRGSSYEQYF. For the CDR3, the DNA is TGTGCCAGCAGCCAAGATCGGGGGAGCTCCTACGAGCAGTACTTC.

The gene calls are TRBV27 and TRBJ2-5, with a weak D call TRBD1 (6 bases). This CDR3 is built from 15 residues. CDR1 and CDR2 (germline): MNHEY, SMNVEV (reference sequence). Trimming cost V 2 bases and J 0 bases, with 10 bases left between them. The CDR3 spells CASSLTTGNQETQYF. CDR3 in DNA: TGTGCCAGCAGTTTAACAACAGGGAACCAAGAGACCCAGTACTTC.

The chain uses TRBV27 and TRBJ2-1, with D possibly TRBD2 on 5 matching bases. CDR3 length equals 17 residues. Germline V gives CDR1 MNHEY, CDR2 SMNVEV (reference sequence). The ends were cut back, 3 bases at V and 2 bases at J, with 17 bases in the middle. The CDR3 nucleotides read TGTGCCAGCAGTTTGACCAGCCGAGGGTCGACCTACAATGAGCAGTTCTTC. Translated, it gives CASSLTSRGSTYNEQFF.

This chain connects TRBV7-2 to TRBJ2-7, with 7 bases aligning to TRBD2. The trim removed 5 bases at V and 1 base at J, leaving 5 bases unmatched. This CDR3 is 14 amino acids long. Germline V gene data show CDR1 as SGHTA and CDR2 as FQGNSA. The CDR3 sequence: CASSPRTSSYEQYF. CDR3 nucleotides: TGTGCCAGCAGCCCGAGGACTAGTTCCTACGAGCAGTACTTC.

The chain combines TRBV30 with TRBJ2-1, with a tentative D call TRBD2 (7 bases). The CDR3 runs 14 residues. The V gene's germline CDR1 is GTSNPN and CDR2 SVGIG (reference sequence). V shed 5 bases and J shed 2 bases, with 13 bases lying between them. The CDR3 DNA reads as TGTGCCTGGGGACTAGAGGGGGCCTACAATGAGCAGTTCTTC. Translation gives CAWGLEGAYNEQFF.

The gene calls are TRBV29-1 and TRBJ1-1, with D possibly TRBD1 on 6 matching bases. The CDR3 consists of 16 residues. CDR1 SQVTM and CDR2 ANQGSEA come from the germline V gene. Trimming removed 5 bases at V and 0 bases at J, with 19 bases between. The CDR3 loop reads CSVFRGKGLMNTEAFF. The CDR3, as DNA: TGCAGCGTTTTTAGGGGGAAGGGGTTGATGAACACTGAAGCTTTCTTT. Using reference TRBV29-1 and TRBJ1-1 for the parts outside the CDR3, the full variable domain is SAVISQKPSRDICQRGTSLTIQCQVDSQVTMMFWYRQQPGQSLTLIATANQGSEATYESGFVIDKFPISRPNLTFSTLTVSNMSPEDSSIYLCSVFRGKGLMNTEAFFGQGTRLTVV.

The chain carries TRBV30 and TRBJ2-1; 12 bases map to TRBD1. J gave up 7 bases and V 2 bases, and 6 bases lay outside the gene matches. Germline lookup yields CDR1 GTSNPN and CDR2 SVGIG (reference sequence). The length of the CDR3 is 15 residues. This CDR3 reads CAWSPGQGAVNEQFF. In DNA form, the CDR3 reads TGTGCCTGGAGTCCGGGACAGGGGGCAGTTAATGAGCAGTTCTTC.

The chain joins TRBV28 to TRBJ2-7; 8 bases are a match to TRBD2. Germline assignment: CDR1 MDHEN and CDR2 SYDVKM. V was clipped by 6 bases and J by 2 bases; unmatched bases: 6. The CDR3 contains 14 residues. CDR3 coding DNA: TGTGCCAGCAGCCCCGGGAGGGGTGCCTACGAGCAGTACTTC. It translates to CASSPGRGAYEQYF.

This clone was counted a single time. The chain uses TRBV5-5 and TRBJ2-7; 8 nucleotides align to TRBD2. The CDR3 is made up of 15 amino acids. V gave up 1 base and J gave up 2 bases; unmatched junction bases: 5. Germline CDR1 reads SGHKS; CDR2 reads YYEKEE (reference sequence). In DNA, the CDR3 is TGTGCCAGCAGCTTGCCAACGGGAGGGCCCTACGAGCAGTACTTC. Translated, it gives CASSLPTGGPYEQYF.

This clone has more than one count but fewer than ten. The V and J genes are TRBV21-1 and TRBJ2-3; the table's D call of TRBD2 was not tested on the DNA. TRBV21-1 is a pseudogene. This CDR3 contains 16 residues. The CDR3 nucleotides read TGTGCCAGCAGCAGCTCCGCGGGCCGGATCACAGATACGCAGTATTTT. It is translated as CASSSSAGRITDTQYF.

The rearrangement links TRBV15 to TRBJ2-7; D possibly corresponds to TRBD2 (7 bases). The CDR3 length is 15 residues. The V end was cut by 5 bases, the J end by 3 bases, with 17 bases between. Germline CDR1 reads LNHNV; CDR2 reads YYDKDF (reference sequence). DNA of the CDR3: TGTGCCACCAGCCCACTAAGGGGGGAGGGCTACGAGCAGTACTTC. The encoded protein is CATSPLRGEGYEQYF. Full variable domain (outside the CDR3, taken from reference TRBV15 and TRBJ2-7): DAMVIQNPRYQVTQFGKPVTLSCSQTLNHNVMYWYQQKSSQAPKLLFHYYDKDFNNEADTPDNFQSRRPNTSFCFLDIRSPGLGDTAMYLCATSPLRGEGYEQYFGPGTRLTVT.

The J gene is TRBJ1-2, the V gene TRBV19; no clear D. Trimming removed 7 bases from V and 2 bases from J, with 14 bases in between. The CDR3 is 14 residues long. The V gene's germline CDR1 is LNHDA and CDR2 SQIVND (reference sequence). As DNA, the CDR3 is TGTGCCAGTAATTCGTCCCCAGGCAACTATGGCTACACCTTC. This codes for CASNSSPGNYGYTF.

The J gene is TRBJ1-2, the V gene TRBV10-1; the match to TRBD1 covers 9 bases. This CDR3 has 13 residues. With 7 bases clipped from V and 4 bases from J, the junction kept 4 bases outside the gene matches. CDR1 and CDR2 (germline): WNHNN, SYGVQD (reference sequence). The CDR3 region has the DNA TGCGCCAGCAACCCGGGACAGGGCTATGGCTACACCTTC. Translated, it gives CASNPGQGYGYTF.